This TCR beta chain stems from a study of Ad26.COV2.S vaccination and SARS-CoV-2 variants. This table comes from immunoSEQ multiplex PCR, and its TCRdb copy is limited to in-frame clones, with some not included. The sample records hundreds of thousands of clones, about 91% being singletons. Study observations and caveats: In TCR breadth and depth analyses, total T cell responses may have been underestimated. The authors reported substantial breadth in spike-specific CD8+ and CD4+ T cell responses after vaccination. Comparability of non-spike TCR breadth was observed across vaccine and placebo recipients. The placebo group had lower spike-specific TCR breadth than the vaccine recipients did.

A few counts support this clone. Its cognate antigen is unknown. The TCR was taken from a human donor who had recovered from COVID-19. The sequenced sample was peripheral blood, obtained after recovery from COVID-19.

CDR3 residues: CASSDGTAPNSPLHF. The CDR3 nucleotides are TGTGCCAGCAGCGATGGGACGGCTCCCAATTCACCCCTCCACTTT. V and J are TRBV2 and TRBJ1-6, with D perhaps TRBD1 (5 bases). The CDR3 contains 15 residues. V was pared by 6 bases and J by 7 bases, with 16 bases between. Germline CDR1 reads SNHLY; CDR2 reads FYNNEI.